This TCR beta chain was retrieved from a study of blood T cell repertoires in COVID-19. Generated by immunoSEQ multiplex PCR, the TCRdb table keeps only in-frame clones and is missing some. The sample lists approximately 59,000 clones; approximately 88% were seen once. The CDR3 consists of 14 residues. CDR1 is LGHNA and CDR2 is YSLEER in the germline V gene. V was clipped by 0 bases and J by 6 bases, with 8 bases between them. V is TRBV4-3 and J is TRBJ2-2; D may be TRBD1 (5 bases). The sequence came from a human donor in a cohort sampled during active COVID-19. The material sequenced was peripheral blood. CDR3 DNA: TGCGCCAGCAGCCAAGAGACAGTCCCCGGGGAGCTGTTTTTT. It encodes CASSQETVPGELFF.